This T cell receptor beta chain was documented in a study of monozygotic twins with inflammatory bowel disease. Germline values: CDR1 SNHLY, CDR2 FYNNEI. The CDR3 runs 14 residues. TCRdb reanalyzed the 5' RACE reads and collapses them to one entry per CDR3 protein, without DNA. The sample spans about 440,000 distinct CDR3 sequences; the ten largest clones claim roughly 2.3%. The receptor was derived from a human donor with ulcerative colitis or Crohn's disease, or a healthy co-twin of an affected twin (not recorded which). Sequencing was performed on blood. The rearrangement links TRBV2 to TRBJ1-5; TCRdb picks TRBD1, but there is no DNA to check that call. The CDR3 loop reads CASSDRDYTQPQHF.